This section outlines one TCR beta chain sequence together with its context. What it recognizes is unknown. The sample belongs to a study of T cell responses to AZD1222 COVID-19 vaccine. Study-level points and caveats: Donors skewed white British and female; clonal diversity was possibly underestimated.

Clones were read by immunoSEQ multiplex PCR, and TCRdb kept only the in-frame ones, dropping some. The sample records about 160,000 clones, 90% to 95% being singletons. Per germline, CDR1 SGHTA and CDR2 FQGTGA. V was pared by 0 bases and J by 4 bases, with 9 bases between. The CDR3 sequence is 14 residues long. The chain combines TRBV7-3 with TRBJ1-1, with a possible D match to TRBD1 (6 bases). The sequencing used peripheral blood, collected on day 0 of AZD1222 vaccination. This clonotype was obtained from an adult in good health. CDR3 region: CASSLTEGGTEAFF. The CDR3, as DNA: TGTGCCAGCAGCTTAACTGAGGGGGGCACTGAAGCTTTCTTT.